This T cell receptor (beta chain) emerged from a study of T cells in narcolepsy. Whole-study context: Healthy controls were enrolled alongside patients with narcolepsy type 1 or type 2. Study-wide points: Autoreactive clonotypes reportedly recurred in blood of same and different patients, not controls. Comparing one patient's CSF and blood CD4+ clonotypes highlighted HCRT- and TRIB2-specific autoreactive clonotypes.

A remark on this clone: The antigen is unknown.

Deletions cut 11 bases from V and 2 bases from J, with 13 bases between. The germline V gene has CDR1 LNHDA and CDR2 SQIVND (reference sequence). The CDR3 extends over 12 amino acids. The data were produced by immunoSEQ multiplex PCR, yet TCRdb's version contains in-frame clones alone and is incomplete. Of over 7,500 clones in the sample, 61% were seen once. The gene calls are TRBV19 and TRBJ2-7, with no clear D. The clonotype originates from a human donor with narcolepsy. Sequencing input: CD45RA- memory CD8+ T cells from PBMCs. CDR3: CAQMLVPYEQYF. The CDR3 region has the DNA TGTGCCCAAATGTTAGTTCCCTACGAGCAGTACTTC.